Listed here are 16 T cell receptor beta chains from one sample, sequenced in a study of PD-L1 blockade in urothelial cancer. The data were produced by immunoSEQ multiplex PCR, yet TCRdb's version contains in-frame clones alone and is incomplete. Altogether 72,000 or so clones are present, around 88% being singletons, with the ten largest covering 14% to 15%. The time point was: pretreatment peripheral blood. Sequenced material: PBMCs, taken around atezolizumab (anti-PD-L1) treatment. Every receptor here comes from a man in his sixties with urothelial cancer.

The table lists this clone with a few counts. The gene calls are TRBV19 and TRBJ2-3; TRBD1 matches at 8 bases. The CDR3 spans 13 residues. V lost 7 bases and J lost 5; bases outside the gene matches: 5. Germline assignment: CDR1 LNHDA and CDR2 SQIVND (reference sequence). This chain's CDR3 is CASMLQGGDTQYF. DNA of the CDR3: TGTGCCAGTATGCTACAGGGGGGAGATACGCAGTATTTT.

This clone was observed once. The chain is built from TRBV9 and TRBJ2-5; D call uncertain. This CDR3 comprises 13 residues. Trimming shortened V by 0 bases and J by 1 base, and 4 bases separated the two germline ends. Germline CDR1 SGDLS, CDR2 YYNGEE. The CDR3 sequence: CASSVAIQETQYF. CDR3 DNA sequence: TGTGCCAGCAGCGTAGCTATCCAAGAGACCCAGTACTTC.

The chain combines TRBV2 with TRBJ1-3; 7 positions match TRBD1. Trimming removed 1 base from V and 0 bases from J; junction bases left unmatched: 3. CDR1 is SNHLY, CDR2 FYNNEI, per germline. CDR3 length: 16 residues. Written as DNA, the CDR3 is TGTGCCAGCAGTGAAGGGACAGGCATCTCTGGAAACACCATATATTTT. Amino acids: CASSEGTGISGNTIYF.

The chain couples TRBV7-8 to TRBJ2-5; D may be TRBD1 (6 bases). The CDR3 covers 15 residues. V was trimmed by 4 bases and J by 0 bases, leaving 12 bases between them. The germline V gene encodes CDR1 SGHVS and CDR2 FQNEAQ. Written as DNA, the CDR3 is TGTGCCAGCAGCTCGGGACAATGGGACCAAGAGACCCAGTACTTC. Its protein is CASSSGQWDQETQYF.

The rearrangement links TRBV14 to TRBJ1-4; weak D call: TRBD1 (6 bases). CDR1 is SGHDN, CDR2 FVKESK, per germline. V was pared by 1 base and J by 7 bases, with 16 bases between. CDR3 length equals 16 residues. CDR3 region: CASSQAGGSFVEKLFF. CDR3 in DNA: TGTGCCAGCAGCCAAGCGGGGGGCAGCTTTGTTGAAAAACTGTTTTTT.

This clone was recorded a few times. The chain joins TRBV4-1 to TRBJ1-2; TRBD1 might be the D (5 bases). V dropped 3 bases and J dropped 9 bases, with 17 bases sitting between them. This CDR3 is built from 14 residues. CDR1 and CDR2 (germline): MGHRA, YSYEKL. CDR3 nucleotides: TGCGCCAGCAGCCAGCCCCGCCAGGGTAGGAGCTACACCTTC. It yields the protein CASSQPRQGRSYTF.

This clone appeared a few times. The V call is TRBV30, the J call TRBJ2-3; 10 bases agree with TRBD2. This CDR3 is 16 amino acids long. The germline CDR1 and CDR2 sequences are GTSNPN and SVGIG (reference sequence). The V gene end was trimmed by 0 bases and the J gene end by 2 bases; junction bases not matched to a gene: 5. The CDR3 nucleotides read TGTGCCTGGAGTGTCGGGCTAGCGGGGGACACAGATACGCAGTATTTT. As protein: CAWSVGLAGDTDTQYF.

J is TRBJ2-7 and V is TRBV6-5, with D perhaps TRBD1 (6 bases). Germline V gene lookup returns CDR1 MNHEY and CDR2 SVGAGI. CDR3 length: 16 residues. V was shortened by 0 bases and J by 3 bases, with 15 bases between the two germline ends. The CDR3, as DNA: TGTGCCAGCAGTTACTCGATGGGGGCTGGGTTCTACGAGCAGTACTTC. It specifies CASSYSMGAGFYEQYF.

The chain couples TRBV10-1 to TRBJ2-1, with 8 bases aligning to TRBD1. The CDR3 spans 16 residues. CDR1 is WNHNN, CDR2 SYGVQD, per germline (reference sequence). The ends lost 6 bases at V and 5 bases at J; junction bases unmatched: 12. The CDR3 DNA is TGCGCCAGCAGCAGTTCCAGGACAGGGCAAAACAATGAGCAGTTCTTC. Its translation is CASSSSRTGQNNEQFF.

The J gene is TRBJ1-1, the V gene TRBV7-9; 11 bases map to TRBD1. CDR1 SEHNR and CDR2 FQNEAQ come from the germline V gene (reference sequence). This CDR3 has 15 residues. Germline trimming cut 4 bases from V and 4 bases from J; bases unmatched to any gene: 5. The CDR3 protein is CASSSGQGAATEAFF. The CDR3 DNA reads TGTGCCAGCAGCTCCGGACAGGGGGCGGCCACTGAAGCTTTCTTT.

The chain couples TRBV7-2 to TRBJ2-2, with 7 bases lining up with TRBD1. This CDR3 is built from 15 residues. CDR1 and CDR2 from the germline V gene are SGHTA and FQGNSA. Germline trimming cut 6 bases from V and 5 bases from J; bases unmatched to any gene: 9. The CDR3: CASRQQGSGTGELFF. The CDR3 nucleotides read TGTGCCAGCAGACAACAGGGGTCTGGAACCGGGGAGCTGTTTTTT.

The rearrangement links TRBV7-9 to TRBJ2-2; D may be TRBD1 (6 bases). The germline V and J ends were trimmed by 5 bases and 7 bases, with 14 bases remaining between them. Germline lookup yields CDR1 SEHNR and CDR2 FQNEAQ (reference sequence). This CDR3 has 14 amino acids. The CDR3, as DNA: TGTGCCAGCAGCAAACAGGGCAGGGTCGGGGAGCTGTTTTTT. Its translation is CASSKQGRVGELFF.

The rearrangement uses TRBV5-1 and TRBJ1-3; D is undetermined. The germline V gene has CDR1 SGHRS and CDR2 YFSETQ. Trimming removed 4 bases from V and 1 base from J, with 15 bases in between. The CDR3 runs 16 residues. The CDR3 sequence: CASSPTEQASGNTIYF. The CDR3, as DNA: TGCGCCAGCAGCCCCACTGAACAAGCGTCTGGAAACACCATATATTTT.

CDR3 sequence reads: CASSLLTSGPSTDTQYF. In DNA, the CDR3 is TGTGCCAGCAGCTTACTAACTAGCGGACCTAGCACAGATACGCAGTATTTT. This chain links TRBV7-6 with TRBJ2-3; TRBD2 matches at 8 bases. CDR1 and CDR2 (germline): SGHVS, FNYEAQ. V lost 2 bases and J lost 0; bases outside the gene matches: 7. This CDR3 contains 17 residues.

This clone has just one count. The CDR3 here is CASSLGLGGELFF. CDR3 DNA sequence: TGTGCCAGCAGTTTGGGACTTGGCGGGGAGCTGTTTTTT. The chain employs TRBV28 and TRBJ2-2; TRBD2 might be the D (6 bases). CDR3 length: 13 residues. Germline V gives CDR1 MDHEN, CDR2 SYDVKM. Between the trimmed V and J ends, which lost 3 bases and 7 bases, there was a span of 9 bases.

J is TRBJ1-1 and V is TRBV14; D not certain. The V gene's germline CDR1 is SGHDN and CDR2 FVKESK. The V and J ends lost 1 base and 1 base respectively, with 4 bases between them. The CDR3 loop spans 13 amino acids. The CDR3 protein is CASSQVRNTEAFF. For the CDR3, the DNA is TGTGCCAGCAGCCAAGTCAGGAACACTGAAGCTTTCTTT.